The 12 T cell receptor beta chains given below trace back to one sample, sequenced in a study of T cells in Graves' hyperthyroidism and ophthalmopathy. Amplification of TCR beta CDR3 regions used RNA as the template. Primed by the HTBI set, a first-round RT-PCR was run on the TCR CDR3. Each CDR3 protein gets one entry after TCRdb re-called the multiplex PCR reads with MiXCR. Of around 430,000 distinct CDR3 sequences in the sample, more than 13% were seen once. The material sequenced was blood. The receptors originated from a woman in her twenties or thirties with Graves' hyperthyroidism.

In this sample, this clonotype turned up a few times. The chain combines TRBV18 with TRBJ2-3; TRBD2 agrees at 11 bases. J lost 1 base, V lost 2 bases, and 14 bases had no gene match. This CDR3 contains 20 residues. CDR1 is KGHSH and CDR2 is LQKENI in the germline V gene. CDR3 loop: CASSPVARLALAGGTDTQYF. In DNA, the CDR3 is TGTGCCAGCTCACCAGTGGCCAGGCTCGCACTAGCGGGAGGCACAGATACGCAGTATTTT.

This clonotype appeared many times. The rearrangement links TRBV2 to TRBJ1-2, with unresolved D. The V end was cut by 3 bases, the J end by 4 bases, with 12 bases between. The germline V gene has CDR1 SNHLY and CDR2 FYNNEI. The CDR3 length is 14 residues. For the CDR3, the DNA is TGTGCCAGCAGTGAGCGGGCTTCGGGCTATGGCTACACCTTC. It encodes CASSERASGYGYTF.

The chain employs TRBV12-3 or TRBV12-4 and TRBJ2-3; TRBD2 agrees at 14 bases. The CDR3 totals 16 residues. Trimming took 5 bases from V and 4 from J; bases not matched to a gene: 5. CDR3 residues: CASSKTSGRGSDTQYF. CDR3 DNA sequence: TGTGCCAGCAGTAAGACTAGCGGGAGGGGGTCAGATACGCAGTATTTT.

Regarding this clonotype: This may come from a read error, since a much larger clone is one base off. The chain combines TRBV4-1 with TRBJ2-1, with 16 bases matching TRBD2. Germline CDR1 reads MGHRA; CDR2 reads YSYEKL. Trimming at V came to 4 bases and at J to 10 bases, leaving 7 bases not matched to a gene. The CDR3 has 16 residues. The CDR3 here is CASSPGTSGRASEQFF. As DNA, the CDR3 is TGCGCCAGCAGCCCCGGGACTAGCGGGAGGGCCTCCGAGCAGTTCTTC.

The chain is built from TRBV6-1 and TRBJ2-5, with 7 bases matching TRBD1. The CDR3 is made up of 14 amino acids. J was trimmed by 5 bases and V by 4 bases; bases with no gene match: 7. The germline V gene encodes CDR1 MNHNS and CDR2 SASEGT. CDR3 nucleotide sequence: TGTGCCAGCAGTGGATGGGGGACAGTTGAGACCCAGTACTTC. As protein: CASSGWGTVETQYF.

This clonotype appeared many times. CDR3 in amino acids: CAWSDRGGTEAFF. CDR3 nucleotide sequence: TGTGCCTGGAGTGACAGGGGCGGCACTGAAGCTTTCTTT. The gene calls are TRBV30 and TRBJ1-1; TRBD1 agrees at 7 bases. The V segment lost 1 base and the J segment 4 bases; nucleotides outside the gene matches: 3. Germline loops: CDR1 GTSNPN, CDR2 SVGIG (reference sequence). The CDR3 contains 13 residues.

This clonotype was detected only once. This could be a read error, since a much larger clone is one nucleotide away. The J gene is TRBJ2-7, the V gene TRBV3-1, with D unresolved. CDR1 is LGHDT, CDR2 YNNKEL, per germline (reference sequence). CDR3 length: 11 amino acids. The CDR3 loop reads CAGSSHYEQYF. The CDR3, as DNA: TGTGCCGGCAGCTCACACTACGAGCAGTACTTC.

The table lists this clonotype with many counts. Written as DNA, the CDR3 is TGTGCCTGGAGCCATAGCAGGGACAATCAGCCCCAGCATTTT. It specifies CAWSHSRDNQPQHF. J is TRBJ1-5 and V is TRBV30; D possibly corresponds to TRBD1 (5 bases). The CDR3 runs 14 residues. Germline V gene lookup returns CDR1 GTSNPN and CDR2 SVGIG (reference sequence). Trimming left V 3 bases short and J 3 bases short, with 12 bases between. Variable domain in full (rest from reference TRBV30 and TRBJ1-5): SQTIHQWPATLVQPVGSPLSLECTVEGTSNPNLYWYRQAAGRGLQLLFYSVGIGQISSEVPQNLSASRPQDRQFILSSKKLLLSDSGFYLCAWSHSRDNQPQHFGDGTRLSIL.

This clonotype was observed at least ten times. This rearrangement joins TRBV5-4 to TRBJ2-5, with 7 positions matching TRBD2. This CDR3 spans 15 amino acids. V was pared by 1 base and J by 4 bases, with 7 bases of the junction left unmatched. The germline CDR1 and CDR2 sequences are SGHNT and YYREEE (reference sequence). This CDR3 is CASSLLSSGIETQYF. The CDR3 nucleotides are TGTGCCAGCAGCTTGCTCTCTAGCGGCATAGAGACCCAGTACTTC.

V gene TRBV28 combines with J gene TRBJ2-2; 8 bases are shared with TRBD2. V trimming: 4 bases; J trimming: 1 base; junction bases outside the gene matches: 5. The CDR3 has 16 amino acids. The germline V gene has CDR1 MDHEN and CDR2 SYDVKM. The CDR3 DNA is TGTGCCAGCAGTTCAAGTAGCGGGGTGAACACCGGGGAGCTGTTTTTT. The encoded protein is CASSSSSGVNTGELFF.

This clonotype was found a few times. J is TRBJ2-1 and V is TRBV7-3, with a weak D call TRBD2 (5 bases). The CDR3 contains 13 residues. Germline CDR1 is SGHTA and CDR2 is FQGTGA. Between the trimmed V and J ends, which lost 5 bases and 6 bases, there was a span of 11 bases. The CDR3 bases are TGTGCCAGCAGCCAGGACTTTACCAATGAGCAGTTCTTC. Its translation: CASSQDFTNEQFF.

V and J are TRBV24-1 and TRBJ2-2, with 8 bases lining up with TRBD1. V was pared by 3 bases and J by 2 bases, with 4 bases of the junction left unmatched. The CDR3 has 16 amino acids. CDR1 is KGHDR, CDR2 SFDVKD, per germline. The CDR3 sequence is CATSDGQGKNTGELFF. DNA of the CDR3: TGTGCCACCAGTGATGGACAGGGTAAAAACACCGGGGAGCTGTTTTTT.